Included here is one TCR beta chain sequence, with context. Produced via immunoSEQ multiplex PCR; TCRdb's table is partial and in-frame only. Of approximately 180,000 clones listed, 80% to 90% are singletons. The CDR3 loop spans 16 amino acids. J lost 3 bases, V lost 4 bases, and 8 bases had no gene match. Germline CDR1 reads SGHTS; CDR2 reads YDEGEE. This entry belongs to a study of blood T cell repertoires in COVID-19. The V and J genes are TRBV5-8 and TRBJ2-7, with 12 positions matching TRBD2. Input material: peripheral blood. The source of this sequence is a man in his sixties with acute or convalescent COVID-19. CDR3 loop: CASSRRLAGVVYEQYF. The DNA for the CDR3 is TGTGCCAGCAGCCGCCGACTAGCGGGAGTGGTCTACGAGCAGTACTTC. Variable domain in full (rest from reference TRBV5-8 and TRBJ2-7): EAGVTQSPTHLIKTRGQQATLRCSPISGHTSVYWYQQALGLGLQFLLWYDEGEERNRGNFPPRFSGRQFPNYSSELNVNALELEDSALYLCASSRRLAGVVYEQYFGPGTRLTVT.